Following are 5 T cell receptor beta chains from one sample sequenced in a study of T cell clonotyping in hematopoietic cell transplantation. As to time point: recipient sample about 28 days before transplant, after cytoreduction. Libraries were prepared by immunoSEQ multiplex PCR; TCRdb keeps only in-frame clonotypes and omits some of them. The sample lists 25,000 to 30,000 clones, approximately 81% occurring once. The sample in question was peripheral blood mononuclear cells, obtained before stem cell transplant. These receptor sequences come from a man aged 40-55 years with acute myeloid leukemia. Some clones in this sample may be carry-over from other donors' samples.

This chain connects TRBV7-9 to TRBJ2-2; 7 nucleotides line up with TRBD1. The CDR3 is 16 residues long. CDR1 and CDR2 (germline): SEHNR, FQNEAQ (reference sequence). J lost 2 bases, V lost 5 bases, and 8 bases had no gene match. CDR3 DNA: TGTGCCAGCAGCATCCGACAGGGCATAAACACCGGGGAGCTGTTTTTT. Translating it yields CASSIRQGINTGELFF.

Points on this clone: Within the sample, other DNA sequences also encode this same CDR3. V usage is TRBV6-5 and J usage is TRBJ2-1, with D hard to call. Germline V gives CDR1 MNHEY, CDR2 SVGAGI. This CDR3 comprises 14 residues. Trimming removed 2 bases at V and 6 bases at J, with 11 bases between. CDR3 DNA sequence: TGTGCCAGCAGTTACCAGCGACTGGCCAATGAGCAGTTCTTC. Amino acids: CASSYQRLANEQFF.

The V gene is TRBV7-9, the J gene TRBJ2-7, with D uncertain. This CDR3 is 15 amino acids long. Germline CDR1 SEHNR, CDR2 FQNEAQ (reference sequence). Trimming left V 5 bases short and J 5 bases short, with 19 bases between. The CDR3 loop reads CASSHKRAGPNEQYF. The DNA for the CDR3 is TGTGCCAGCAGCCATAAACGTGCTGGGCCGAACGAGCAGTACTTC.

V is TRBV2 and J is TRBJ2-3, with TRBD2 matching 11 bases. J was trimmed by 3 bases and V by 7 bases; bases with no gene match: 12. The CDR3 runs 17 residues. Germline V gene lookup returns CDR1 SNHLY and CDR2 FYNNEI. As DNA, the CDR3 is TGTGCCAGCAACAGTATAGCGGGAGGGCCGTTGACAGATACGCAGTATTTT. It yields the protein CASNSIAGGPLTDTQYF.

This chain links TRBV5-4 with TRBJ2-7; 9 bases are a match to TRBD2. The germline CDR1 and CDR2 sequences are SGHNT and YYREEE (reference sequence). This CDR3 has 14 amino acids. J gave up 2 bases and V 4 bases, and 4 bases lay outside the gene matches. CDR3 loop: CASSPTSGAYEQYF. The CDR3 DNA reads TGTGCCAGCAGCCCGACTAGCGGAGCCTACGAGCAGTACTTC.